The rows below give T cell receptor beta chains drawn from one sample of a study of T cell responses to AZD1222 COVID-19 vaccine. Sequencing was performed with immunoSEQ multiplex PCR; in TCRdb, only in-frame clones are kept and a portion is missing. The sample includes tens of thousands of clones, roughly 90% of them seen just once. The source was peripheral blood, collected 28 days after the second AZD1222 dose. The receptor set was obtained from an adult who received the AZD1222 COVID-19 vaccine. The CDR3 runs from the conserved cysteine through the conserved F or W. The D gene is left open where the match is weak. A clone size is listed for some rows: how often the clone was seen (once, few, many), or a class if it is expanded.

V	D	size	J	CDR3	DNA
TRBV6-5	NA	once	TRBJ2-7	CASSYRRGSEIYEQYF	TGTGCCAGCAGTTATCGGAGAGGTAGCGAGATATACGAGCAGTACTTC
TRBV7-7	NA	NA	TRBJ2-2	CASSRDRYTGELFF	TGTGCCAGCAGCCGTGACAGATACACCGGGGAGCTGTTTTTT
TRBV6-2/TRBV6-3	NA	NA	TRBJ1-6	CASSYSLQPNSPLHF	TGTGCCAGCAGTTACTCTCTACAGCCGAATTCACCCCTCCACTTT
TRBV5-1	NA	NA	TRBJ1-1	CASSFGTQGSTEAFF	TGCGCCAGCAGCTTCGGAACCCAGGGGAGCACTGAAGCTTTCTTT
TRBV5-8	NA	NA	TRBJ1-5	CASSLVRAPGQPQHF	TGTGCCAGCAGCTTGGTCAGGGCGCCGGGTCAGCCCCAGCATTTT
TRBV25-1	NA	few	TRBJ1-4	CASPREKLFF	TGTGCCAGCCCCCGGGAAAAACTGTTTTTT
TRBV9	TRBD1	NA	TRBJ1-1	CASSVGPQQGDTEAFF	TGTGCCAGCAGCGTAGGCCCTCAACAGGGGGACACTGAAGCTTTCTTT
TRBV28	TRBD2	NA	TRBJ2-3	CASSSPGGPTYTQYF	TGTGCCAGCAGTTCCCCGGGGGGGCCCACATATACGCAGTATTTT
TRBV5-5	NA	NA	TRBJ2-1	CASSPSGGFYNEQFF	TGTGCCAGCAGCCCATCCGGAGGCTTTTACAATGAGCAGTTCTTC
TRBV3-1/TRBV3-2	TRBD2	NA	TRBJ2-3	CASSQSGGYRGVQYF	TGTGCCAGCAGCCAATCGGGGGGGTATCGAGGGGTGCAGTATTTT
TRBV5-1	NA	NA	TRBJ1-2	CASSLDGVGYGYTF	TGCGCCAGCAGCTTGGACGGCGTTGGCTATGGCTACACCTTC
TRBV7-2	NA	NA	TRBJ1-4	CASSPWGRATNEKLFF	TGTGCCAGCAGCCCCTGGGGGCGCGCAACTAATGAAAAACTGTTTTTT
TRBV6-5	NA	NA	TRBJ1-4	CASSSRHGGEKLFF	TGTGCCAGCAGTTCCCGACACGGTGGTGAAAAACTGTTTTTT
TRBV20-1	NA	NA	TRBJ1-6	CSARSWGGIHF	TGCAGTGCTAGATCGTGGGGGGGAATCCACTTT
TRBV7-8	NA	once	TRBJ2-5	CASSALGGPRETQYF	TGTGCCAGCAGCGCCCTGGGCGGGCCTCGGGAGACCCAGTACTTC
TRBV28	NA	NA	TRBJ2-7	CASTTGLYEQYF	TGTGCCAGCACTACAGGGCTCTACGAGCAGTACTTC
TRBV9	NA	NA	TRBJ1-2	CASSPTTAPNYGYTF	TGTGCCAGCAGCCCAACGACAGCCCCTAACTATGGCTACACCTTC
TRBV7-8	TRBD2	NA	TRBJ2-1	CASSLSGGTRIYNEQFF	TGTGCCAGCAGCCTCAGCGGGGGGACTCGAATTTACAATGAGCAGTTCTTC
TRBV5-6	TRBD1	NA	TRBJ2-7	CASSPGTGWYEQYF	TGTGCCAGCAGCCCCGGGACAGGGTGGTACGAGCAGTACTTC
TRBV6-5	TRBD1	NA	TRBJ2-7	CASSYSSRGLFEQYF	TGTGCCAGCAGTTACTCGAGCAGGGGGCTATTCGAGCAGTACTTC
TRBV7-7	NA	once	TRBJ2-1	CASSLVPGASSYNEQFF	TGTGCCAGCAGCTTAGTCCCAGGGGCTAGCTCCTACAATGAGCAGTTCTTC
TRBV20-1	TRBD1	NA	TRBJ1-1	CSASSRDSGPINTEAFF	TGCAGTGCTAGTAGCCGGGACAGCGGCCCAATTAACACTGAAGCTTTCTTT
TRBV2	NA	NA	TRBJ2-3	CASSEELTIGRDTQYF	TGTGCCAGCAGTGAGGAGTTGACCATAGGGAGGGATACGCAGTATTTT
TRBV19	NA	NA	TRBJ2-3	CASSTRGSDTDTQYF	TGTGCCAGTAGTACTCGTGGCTCTGACACAGATACGCAGTATTTT
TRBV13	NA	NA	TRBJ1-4	CASSFYRSNEKLFF	TGTGCCAGCAGCTTCTATCGGTCTAATGAAAAACTGTTTTTT
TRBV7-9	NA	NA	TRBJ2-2	CASRGVLNTGELFF	TGTGCCAGCAGAGGGGTCCTAAACACCGGGGAGCTGTTTTTT
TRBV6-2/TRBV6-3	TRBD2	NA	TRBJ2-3	CASSYSGGGRYF	TGTGCCAGCAGTTACAGCGGGGGGGGCAGGTATTTT
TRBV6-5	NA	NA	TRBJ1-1	CASSYLRDTEAFF	TGTGCCAGCAGTTATTTGAGGGACACTGAAGCTTTCTTT
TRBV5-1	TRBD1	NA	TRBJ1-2	CASSWDRVAYGYTF	TGCGCCAGCAGCTGGGACAGAGTCGCCTATGGCTACACCTTC
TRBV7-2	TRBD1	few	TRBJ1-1	CASSLEGQPDTEAFF	TGTGCCAGCAGCTTGGAGGGACAGCCTGACACTGAAGCTTTCTTT
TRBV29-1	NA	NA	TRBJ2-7	CSVGGDEQYF	TGCAGCGTTGGGGGGGACGAGCAGTACTTC
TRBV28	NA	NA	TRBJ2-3	CASKVGGTDTQYF	TGTGCCAGCAAAGTAGGAGGTACAGATACGCAGTATTTT
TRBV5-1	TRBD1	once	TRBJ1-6	CASSFTGDSPLHF	TGCGCCAGCAGCTTCACAGGGGACTCACCCCTCCACTTT
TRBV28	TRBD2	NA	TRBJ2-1	CASSSSGGTYNEQFF	TGTGCCAGCAGTTCCAGCGGGGGGACCTACAATGAGCAGTTCTTC
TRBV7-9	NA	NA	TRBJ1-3	CASSTGGFDGWVPTIYF	TGTGCCAGCTCTACGGGGGGGTTCGATGGTTGGGTACCCACCATATATTTT
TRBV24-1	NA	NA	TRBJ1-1	CATSDPTARAKNTEAFF	TGTGCCACCAGTGATCCGACGGCCAGGGCCAAGAACACTGAAGCTTTCTTT
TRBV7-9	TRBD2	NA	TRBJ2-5	CASSPHRGTSGGPRETQYF	TGTGCCAGCAGCCCACACAGAGGGACTAGCGGGGGGCCGAGGGAGACCCAGTACTTC
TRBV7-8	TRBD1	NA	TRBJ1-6	CASSLARTGGYSPLHF	TGTGCCAGCAGCTTAGCGCGGACAGGGGGGTATTCACCCCTCCACTTT
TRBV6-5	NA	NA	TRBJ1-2	CASSYAGDGYTF	TGTGCCAGCAGTTACGCAGGGGACGGCTACACCTTC
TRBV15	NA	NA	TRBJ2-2	CATSRGGRNTGELFF	TGTGCCACCAGCAGAGGGGGACGGAACACCGGGGAGCTGTTTTTT
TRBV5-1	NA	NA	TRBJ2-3	CASSFSDRHTDTQYF	TGCGCCAGCAGCTTCTCAGACCGACACACAGATACGCAGTATTTT
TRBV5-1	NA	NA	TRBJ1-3	CASSLARPSGNTIYF	TGCGCCAGCAGCTTGGCTAGACCCTCTGGAAACACCATATATTTT
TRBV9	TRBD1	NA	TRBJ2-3	CASSAWGTGGSDTQYF	TGTGCCAGCAGCGCGTGGGGGACAGGGGGTTCGGATACGCAGTATTTT
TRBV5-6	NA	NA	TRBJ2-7	CASSLLPKSYEQYF	TGTGCCAGCAGCTTGTTACCGAAGTCCTACGAGCAGTACTTC
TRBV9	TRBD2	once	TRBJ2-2	CASSVDLAGGYTGELFF	TGTGCCAGCAGCGTAGATCTAGCGGGGGGATATACCGGGGAGCTGTTTTTT
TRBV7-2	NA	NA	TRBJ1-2	CASSPNSRVYGYTF	TGTGCCAGCAGCCCCAACTCAAGGGTCTATGGCTACACCTTC
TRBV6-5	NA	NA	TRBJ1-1	CASSFGLSSEAFF	TGTGCCAGCAGTTTTGGCCTCAGCTCTGAAGCTTTCTTT
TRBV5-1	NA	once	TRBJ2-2	CASSRLGGPGELFF	TGCGCCAGCAGCCGCCTGGGGGGCCCCGGGGAGCTGTTTTTT
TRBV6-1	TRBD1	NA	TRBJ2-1	CASSEGDRGLGEQFF	TGTGCCAGCAGTGAGGGGGACAGAGGGTTAGGTGAGCAGTTCTTC
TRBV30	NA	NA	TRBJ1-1	CAGTLQNTEAFF	TGTGCCGGAACGCTCCAGAACACTGAAGCTTTCTTT
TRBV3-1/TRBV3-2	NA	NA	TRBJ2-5	CASSRGLSGKTQYF	TGTGCCAGCAGCCGGGGATTATCCGGAAAGACCCAGTACTTC
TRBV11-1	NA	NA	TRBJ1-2	CASSLGQENYGYTF	TGTGCCAGCAGCTTAGGGCAAGAAAACTATGGCTACACCTTC
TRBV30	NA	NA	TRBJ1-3	CAWSVVGNTIYF	TGTGCCTGGAGTGTGGTTGGAAACACCATATATTTT
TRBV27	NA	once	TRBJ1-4	CASSLFTGASNEKLFF	TGTGCCAGCAGTTTATTTACCGGGGCTTCTAATGAAAAACTGTTTTTT
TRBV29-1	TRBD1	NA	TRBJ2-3	CSGGTGNPDTQYF	TGCAGCGGGGGGACAGGGAACCCAGATACGCAGTATTTT
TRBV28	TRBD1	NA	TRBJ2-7	CASSLPGEGAHEQYF	TGTGCCAGCAGTTTACCGGGTGAGGGGGCGCATGAGCAGTACTTC
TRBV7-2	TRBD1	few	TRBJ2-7	CASSLDTGGGEQYF	TGTGCCAGCAGCTTAGATACAGGGGGAGGCGAGCAGTACTTC
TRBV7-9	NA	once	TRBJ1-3	CASSETQSTIYF	TGTGCCAGCAGCGAAACGCAGTCCACCATATATTTT
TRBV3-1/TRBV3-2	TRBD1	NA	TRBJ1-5	CASSQAYGTGLQHF	TGTGCCAGCAGCCAAGCCTACGGGACAGGGCTCCAGCATTTT